The clone carrying this T cell receptor beta chain was counted many times. Its target is not known. V was clipped by 4 bases and J by 5 bases; unmatched bases: 6. This CDR3 contains 15 residues. Looked up from germline, CDR1 is SGHRS and CDR2 is YFSETQ. 5'RACE employing 10-nucleotide random UMIs yielded the cDNA. TCRdb re-analysed the 5' RACE reads in MiXCR, keeping a single row per CDR3 protein. The sample contains 75,000 to 80,000 distinct CDR3 sequences, about 5.2% of which appear only once. The record originates from a study of neurological immune-mediated disorders. Findings and limits, study-wide: The study phylogenetically grouped the repertoires of 18 of 34 multiple sclerosis patients into one related-CDR3 cluster, a possible signature. HTLV-1-associated myelopathy had the most TCR clonal expansion, while multiple sclerosis had the least, a level that fell below healthy controls.

Sequenced: PBMCs. This clonotype was obtained from a woman aged 25 to 39 with multiple sclerosis. The chain combines TRBV5-1 with TRBJ2-1; 10 bases map to TRBD1. Here the CDR3 reads CASSPRQGAHNEQFF. CDR3 coding DNA: TGCGCCAGCAGCCCTCGACAGGGGGCCCACAATGAGCAGTTCTTC.